The 8 T cell receptor beta chains in this list originate from one sample, sequenced in a study of control samples from healthy donors and cancer patients. Sequencing used immunoSEQ multiplex PCR; TCRdb keeps in-frame clones, though not all of them. The sample consists of roughly 86,000 clones, roughly 91% of them appearing once. Sequencing input: blood. The receptors were sampled from a man aged 25 to 40 in good health.

A note on this clone: This same CDR3 is encoded by further DNA sequences in the sample. V usage is TRBV9 and J usage is TRBJ2-3; no definite D call. Trimming stripped 0 bases from V and 6 bases from J, with 5 bases between. Germline V lookup: CDR1 SGDLS, CDR2 YYNGEE. The CDR3 is made up of 12 amino acids. CDR3 residues: CASSVGGDTQYF. CDR3 DNA: TGTGCCAGCAGCGTAGGTGGGGATACGCAGTATTTT.

The rearrangement links TRBV12-5 to TRBJ1-2, with a possible D match to TRBD1 (6 bases). CDR1 LGHNT and CDR2 FRNRAP come from the germline V gene. The CDR3 loop spans 18 amino acids. The V and J ends lost 3 bases and 4 bases respectively, with 24 bases between them. CDR3: CASGFGNGGQVASYGYTF. The DNA of the CDR3 is TGTGCTAGTGGTTTCGGGAACGGGGGCCAGGTCGCGAGCTATGGCTACACCTTC.

CDR3 region: CASSVGTGGTHSPLHF. CDR3 DNA sequence: TGTGCCAGCAGCGTAGGAACAGGGGGTACCCATTCACCCCTCCACTTT. The rearrangement joins TRBV9 to TRBJ1-6; TRBD1 matches 8 bases. CDR1 and CDR2 from the germline V gene are SGDLS and YYNGEE. J gave up 8 bases and V 0 bases, and 7 bases lay outside the gene matches. The CDR3 is 16 residues long.

The chain couples TRBV7-9 to TRBJ1-4; D is ambiguous. This CDR3 has 14 amino acids. V lost 4 bases and J 7 bases, leaving 13 bases between the germline ends. CDR1 is SEHNR and CDR2 is FQNEAQ in the germline V gene (reference sequence). Here the CDR3 reads CASSSHAGSEKLFF. CDR3 DNA: TGTGCCAGCAGCTCTCACGCTGGGAGTGAAAAACTGTTTTTT.

This clone showed up just once. The chain uses TRBV27 and TRBJ1-5, with a tentative D call TRBD2 (5 bases). The J call may be mistaken, given a closer DNA end match to TRBJ2-3. The CDR3 totals 13 residues. Germline V gene sequence: CDR1 MNHEY, CDR2 SMNVEV (reference sequence). CDR3 amino acids: CASRRDGNQPQYF. The CDR3 DNA is TGTGCCAGCAGACGCGACGGGAATCAGCCCCAGTATTTT.

This clone has just one count. The CDR3 protein is CASSGLAGGGNEQFF. CDR3 in DNA: TGTGCCAGCAGCGGACTAGCGGGAGGAGGCAATGAGCAGTTCTTC. The rearrangement uses TRBV2 and TRBJ2-1; TRBD2 matches at 14 bases. V shed 6 bases and J 6 bases; nucleotides not matched to a gene: 4. The CDR3 covers 15 residues. The germline gives CDR1 SNHLY, CDR2 FYNNEI.

The J gene is TRBJ1-1, the V gene TRBV24-1, with no clear D. CDR1 is KGHDR, CDR2 SFDVKD, per germline. There are 15 residues in the CDR3. The V and J ends lost 9 bases and 4 bases respectively, with 20 bases between them. DNA of the CDR3: TGTGCCACCCCGGTAGAGGGTAGGAGGGTCACTGAAGCTTTCTTT. As protein: CATPVEGRRVTEAFF.

This rearrangement joins TRBV29-1 to TRBJ2-1, with a possible D match to TRBD1 (5 bases). V was clipped by 3 bases and J by 5 bases, with 14 bases between them. The CDR3 spans 14 residues. Germline CDR1 and CDR2: SQVTM and ANQGSEA. The chain's CDR3 is CSVELGQVNNEQFF. CDR3 coding DNA: TGCAGCGTTGAGTTGGGGCAGGTAAACAATGAGCAGTTCTTC.